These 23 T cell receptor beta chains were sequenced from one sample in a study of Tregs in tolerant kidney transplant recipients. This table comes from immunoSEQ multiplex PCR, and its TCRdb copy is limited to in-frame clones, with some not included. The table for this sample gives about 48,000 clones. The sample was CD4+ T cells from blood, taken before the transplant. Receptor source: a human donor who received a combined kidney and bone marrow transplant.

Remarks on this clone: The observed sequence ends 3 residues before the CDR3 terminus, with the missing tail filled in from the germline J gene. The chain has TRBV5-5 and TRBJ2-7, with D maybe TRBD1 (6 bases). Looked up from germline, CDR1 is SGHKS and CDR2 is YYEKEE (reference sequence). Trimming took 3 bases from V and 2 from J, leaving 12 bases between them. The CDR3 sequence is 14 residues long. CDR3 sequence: CASSSNRVAYEQYF. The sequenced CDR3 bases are TGTGCCAGCAGCTCGAACAGGGTAGCCTACGAG.

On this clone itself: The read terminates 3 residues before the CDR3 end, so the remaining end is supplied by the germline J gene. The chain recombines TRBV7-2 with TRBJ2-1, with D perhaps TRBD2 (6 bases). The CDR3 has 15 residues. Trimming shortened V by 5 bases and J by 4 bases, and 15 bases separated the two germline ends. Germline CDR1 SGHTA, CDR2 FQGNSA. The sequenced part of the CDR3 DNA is TGTGCCAGCAGCAAGGCGGCGGGAATATACAATGAG. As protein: CASSKAAGIYNE. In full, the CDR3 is CASSKAAGIYNEQFF.

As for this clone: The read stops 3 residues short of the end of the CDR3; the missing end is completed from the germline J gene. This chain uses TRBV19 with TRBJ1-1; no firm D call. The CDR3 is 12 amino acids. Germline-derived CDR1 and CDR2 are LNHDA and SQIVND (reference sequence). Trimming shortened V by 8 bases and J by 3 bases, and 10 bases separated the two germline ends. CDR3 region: CASADRDTEAFF. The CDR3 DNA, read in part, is TGTGCCAGTGCAGACCGGGACACTGAA.

The covered CDR3 bases are TGTGCCAGCAGCTTAGGGACTAGCGGCACAGATACG. It is translated as CASSLGTSGTDT. The entire CDR3 is CASSLGTSGTDTQYF. The V and J genes are TRBV13 and TRBJ2-3; TRBD2 matches 8 bases. The read terminates 3 residues ahead of where the CDR3 ends, so the germline J gene completes it. Germline V CDR1 and CDR2: PRHDT, FYEKMQ (reference sequence). V lost 0 bases and J lost 1; bases outside the gene matches: 0. This CDR3 has 15 amino acids.

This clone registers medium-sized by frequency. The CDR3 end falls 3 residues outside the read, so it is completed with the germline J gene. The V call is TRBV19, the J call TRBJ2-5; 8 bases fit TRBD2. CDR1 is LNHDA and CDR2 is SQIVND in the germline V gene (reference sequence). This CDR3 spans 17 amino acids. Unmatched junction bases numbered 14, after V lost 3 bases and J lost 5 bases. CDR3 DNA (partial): TGTGCCAGTAGTATTGCGAGCGGGGGAACCCAGGGCGAGACC. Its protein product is CASSIASGGTQGET. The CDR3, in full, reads CASSIASGGTQGETQYF.

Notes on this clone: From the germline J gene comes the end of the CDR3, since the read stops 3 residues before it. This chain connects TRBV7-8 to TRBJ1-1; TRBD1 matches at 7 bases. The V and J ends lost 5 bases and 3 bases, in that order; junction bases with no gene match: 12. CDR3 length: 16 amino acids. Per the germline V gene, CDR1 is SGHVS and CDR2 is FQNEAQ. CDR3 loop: CASSPRQGLIDTEAFF. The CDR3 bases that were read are TGTGCCAGCAGCCCTAGACAGGGCCTGATAGACACTGAA.

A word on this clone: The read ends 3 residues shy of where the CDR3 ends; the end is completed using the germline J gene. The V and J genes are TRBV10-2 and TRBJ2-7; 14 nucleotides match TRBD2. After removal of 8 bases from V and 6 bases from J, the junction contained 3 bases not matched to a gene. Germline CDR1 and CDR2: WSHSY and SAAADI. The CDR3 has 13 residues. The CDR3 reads CASRLAGGPEQYF. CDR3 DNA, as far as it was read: TGCGCCAGCCGACTAGCGGGAGGGCCCGAG.

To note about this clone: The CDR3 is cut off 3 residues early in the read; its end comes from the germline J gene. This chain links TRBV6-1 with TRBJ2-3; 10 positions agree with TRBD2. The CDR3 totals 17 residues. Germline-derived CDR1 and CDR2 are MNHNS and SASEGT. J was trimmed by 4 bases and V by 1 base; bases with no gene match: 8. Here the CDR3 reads CASSEGTSGIWADTQYF. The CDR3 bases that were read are TGTGCCAGCAGTGAAGGGACTAGCGGAATCTGGGCAGATACG.

The covered CDR3 bases are TGCAGCGTGTGGACAGGGGAGTTTGCCGGGGAG. Its protein is CSVWTGEFAGE. The full CDR3 is CSVWTGEFAGELFF. V usage is TRBV29-1 and J usage is TRBJ2-2, with 9 positions matching TRBD1. The observed sequence ends 3 residues before the CDR3 terminus, with the missing tail filled in from the germline J gene. The junction had 8 bases not matched to a gene; V was cut back by 6 bases and J by 6 bases. Germline CDR1 SQVTM, CDR2 ANQGSEA. The CDR3 extends over 14 amino acids.

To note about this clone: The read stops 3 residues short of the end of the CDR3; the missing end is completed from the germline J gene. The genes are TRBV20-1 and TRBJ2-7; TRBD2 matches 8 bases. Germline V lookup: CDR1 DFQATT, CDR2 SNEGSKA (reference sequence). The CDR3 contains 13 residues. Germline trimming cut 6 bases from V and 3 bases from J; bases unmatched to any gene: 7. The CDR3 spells CSAASSGRYEQYF. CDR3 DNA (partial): TGCAGTGCAGCATCTAGCGGGCGCTACGAG.

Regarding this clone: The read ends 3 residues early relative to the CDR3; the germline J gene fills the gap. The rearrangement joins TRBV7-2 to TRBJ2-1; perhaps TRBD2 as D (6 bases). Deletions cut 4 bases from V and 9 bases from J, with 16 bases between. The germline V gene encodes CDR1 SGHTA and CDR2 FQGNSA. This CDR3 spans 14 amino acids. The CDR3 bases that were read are TGTGCCAGCAGCTCGAGACTAGTTACGGGTGAG. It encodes CASSSRLVTGE. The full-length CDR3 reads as CASSSRLVTGEQFF.

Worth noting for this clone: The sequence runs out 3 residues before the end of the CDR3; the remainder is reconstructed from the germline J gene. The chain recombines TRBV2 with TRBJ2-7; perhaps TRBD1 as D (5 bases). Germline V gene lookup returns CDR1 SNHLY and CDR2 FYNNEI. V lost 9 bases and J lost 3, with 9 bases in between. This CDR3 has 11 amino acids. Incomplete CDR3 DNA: TGTGCCAGTACAGGAAACTACGAG. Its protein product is CASTGNYE. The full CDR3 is CASTGNYEQYF.

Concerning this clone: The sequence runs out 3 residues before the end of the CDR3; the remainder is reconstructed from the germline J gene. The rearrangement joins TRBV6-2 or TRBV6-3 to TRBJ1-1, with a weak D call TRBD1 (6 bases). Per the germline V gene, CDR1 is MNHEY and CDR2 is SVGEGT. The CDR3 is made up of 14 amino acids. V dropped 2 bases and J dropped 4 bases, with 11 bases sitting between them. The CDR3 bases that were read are TGTGCCAGCAGTTACGGGCAGGGGAGCACTGAA. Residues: CASSYGQGSTE. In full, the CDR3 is CASSYGQGSTEAFF.

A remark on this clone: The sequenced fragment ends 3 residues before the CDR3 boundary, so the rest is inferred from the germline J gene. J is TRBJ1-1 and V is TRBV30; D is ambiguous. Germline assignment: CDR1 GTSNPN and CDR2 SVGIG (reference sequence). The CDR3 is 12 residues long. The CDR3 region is CAWSGPGREAFF. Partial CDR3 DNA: TGTGCCTGGAGCGGTCCGGGGAGAGAA.

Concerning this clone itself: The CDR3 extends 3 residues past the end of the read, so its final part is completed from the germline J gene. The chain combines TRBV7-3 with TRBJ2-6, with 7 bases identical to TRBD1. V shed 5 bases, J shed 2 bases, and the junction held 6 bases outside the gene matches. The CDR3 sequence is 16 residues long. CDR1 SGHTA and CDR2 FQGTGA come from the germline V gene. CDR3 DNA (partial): TGTGCCAGCAGCCCGGCTGGGACAGCTGGGGCCAACGTC. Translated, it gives CASSPAGTAGANV. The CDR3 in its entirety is CASSPAGTAGANVLTF.

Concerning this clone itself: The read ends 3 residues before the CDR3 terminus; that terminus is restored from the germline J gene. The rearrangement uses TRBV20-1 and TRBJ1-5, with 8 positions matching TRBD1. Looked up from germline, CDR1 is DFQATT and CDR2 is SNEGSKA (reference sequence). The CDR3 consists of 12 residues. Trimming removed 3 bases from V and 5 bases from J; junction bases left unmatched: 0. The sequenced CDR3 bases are TGCAGTGCTAGGACAGGGGATCAGCCC. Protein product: CSARTGDQP. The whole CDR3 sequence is CSARTGDQPQHF.

This chain's CDR3 is CASSFGTGMGGYTF. The CDR3 DNA, read in part, is TGCGCCAGCAGCTTCGGGACAGGGATGGGAGGC. This chain connects TRBV5-1 to TRBJ1-2, with 9 positions matching TRBD1. The read ends 3 residues before the CDR3 terminus; that terminus is restored from the germline J gene. Germline assignment: CDR1 SGHRS and CDR2 YFSETQ. The CDR3 is 14 amino acids.

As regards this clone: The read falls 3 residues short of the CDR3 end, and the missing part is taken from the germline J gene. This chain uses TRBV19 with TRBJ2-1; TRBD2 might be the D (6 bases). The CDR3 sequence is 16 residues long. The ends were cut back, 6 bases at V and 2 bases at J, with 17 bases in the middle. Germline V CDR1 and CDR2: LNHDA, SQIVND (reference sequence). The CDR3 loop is CASRVMRGGTYNEQFF. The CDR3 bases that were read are TGTGCCAGTAGAGTTATGCGGGGCGGCACCTACAATGAG.

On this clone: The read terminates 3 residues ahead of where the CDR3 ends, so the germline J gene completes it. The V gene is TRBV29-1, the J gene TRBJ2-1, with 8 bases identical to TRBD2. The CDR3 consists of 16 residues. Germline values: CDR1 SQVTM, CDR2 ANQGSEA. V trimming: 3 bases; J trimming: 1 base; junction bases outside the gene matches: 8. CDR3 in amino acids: CSVDKRERKSYNEQFF. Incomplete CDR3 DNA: TGCAGCGTTGATAAGCGGGAGAGGAAATCCTACAATGAG.

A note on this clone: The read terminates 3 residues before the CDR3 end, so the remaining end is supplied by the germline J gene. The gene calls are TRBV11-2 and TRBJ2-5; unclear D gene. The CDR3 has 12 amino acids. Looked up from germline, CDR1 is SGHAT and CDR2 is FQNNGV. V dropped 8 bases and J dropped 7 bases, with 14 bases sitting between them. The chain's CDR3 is CASGGEEATQYF. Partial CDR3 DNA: TGTGCCAGCGGCGGAGAAGAGGCGACC.

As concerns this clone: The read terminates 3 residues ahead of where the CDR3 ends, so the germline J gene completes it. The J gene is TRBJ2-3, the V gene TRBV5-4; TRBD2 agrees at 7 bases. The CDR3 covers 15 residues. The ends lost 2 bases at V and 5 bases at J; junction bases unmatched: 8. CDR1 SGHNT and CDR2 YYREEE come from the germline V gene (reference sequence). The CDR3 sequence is CASSLAGPARDTQYF. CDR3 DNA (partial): TGTGCCAGCAGCTTAGCGGGACCTGCCAGAGATACG. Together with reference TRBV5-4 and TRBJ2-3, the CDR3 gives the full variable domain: ETGVTQSPTHLIKTRGQQVTLRCSSQSGHNTVSWYQQALGQGPQFIFQYYREEENGRGNFPPRFSGLQFPNYSSELNVNALELDDSALYLCASSLAGPARDTQYFGPGTRLTVL.

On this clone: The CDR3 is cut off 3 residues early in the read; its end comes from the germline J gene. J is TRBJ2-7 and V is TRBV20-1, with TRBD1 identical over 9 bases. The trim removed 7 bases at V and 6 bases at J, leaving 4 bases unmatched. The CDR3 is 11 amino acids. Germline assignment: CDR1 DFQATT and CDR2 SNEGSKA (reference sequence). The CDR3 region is CSGDREFEQYF. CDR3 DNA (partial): TGCAGTGGGGACAGGGAATTCGAG.

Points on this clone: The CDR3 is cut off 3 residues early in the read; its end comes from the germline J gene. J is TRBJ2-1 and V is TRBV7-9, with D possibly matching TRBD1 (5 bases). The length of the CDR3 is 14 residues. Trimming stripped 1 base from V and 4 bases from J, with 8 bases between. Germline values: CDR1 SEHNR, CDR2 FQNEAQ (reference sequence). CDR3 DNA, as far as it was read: TGTGCCAGCAGCTTAGAAGGGGATTACAATGAG. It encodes CASSLEGDYNE. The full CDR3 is CASSLEGDYNEQFF.